These 15 T cell receptor beta chains were all obtained from the same sample, sequenced in a study of molecular identifiers for immune sequencing clone quantification. In TCRdb, the PCR reads were re-called with MiXCR into one record per CDR3 protein. The top ten hold approximately 0.74% of the sample, which has about 320,000 distinct CDR3 sequences, roughly a quarter seen once. The sequenced material came from naive CD8+ T cells from blood, with Jurkat cell RNA spiked in. Subset denoted: FACS-sorted CD8+CD4-CCR7+CD45RA+ naive T cells. The receptors were sampled from a human donor in good health. Some libraries in this study had Jurkat cell RNA spiked in.

This clonotype has a count of ten or more. The chain links TRBV6-1 to TRBJ1-2; maybe TRBD1 (6 bases). The germline V and J ends were trimmed by 3 bases and 7 bases, with 12 bases remaining between them. Germline assignment: CDR1 MNHNS and CDR2 SASEGT. The CDR3 contains 13 residues. The CDR3 reads CASSEFLGAGYTF. Here the CDR3 DNA reads TGTGCCAGCAGTGAGTTTCTGGGGGCTGGCTACACCTTC.

This clonotype was recorded at least ten times. The junction and the germline gene differ at one end; a read error may be behind it. The chain is built from TRBV5-1 and TRBJ2-7; 7 bases align to TRBD2. The CDR3 spans 13 residues. Per germline, CDR1 SGHRS and CDR2 YFSETQ. CDR3 sequence (DNA): TGTGCCAGCAGCCCGACGGGGGGTTACGAGCAGTACTTC. The encoded protein is CASSPTGGYEQYF. Filled out from reference TRBV5-1 and TRBJ2-7, the complete variable domain reads KAGVTQTPRYLIKTRGQQVTLSCSPISGHRSVSWYQQTPGQGLQFLFEYFSETQRNKGNFPGRFSGRQFSNSRSEMNVSTLELGDSALYLCASSPTGGYEQYFGPGTRLTVT.

The sample holds many counts of this clonotype. This sequence joins TRBV4-1 and TRBJ2-7; D is perhaps TRBD2 (5 bases). The length of the CDR3 is 15 residues. Between the trimmed V and J ends, which lost 0 bases and 3 bases, there was a span of 12 bases. From germline, CDR1 is MGHRA and CDR2 YSYEKL. The CDR3, as DNA: TGCGCCAGCAGCCAAGATTGGCGGGCCGGCTACGAGCAGTACTTC. Encoded protein: CASSQDWRAGYEQYF.

This clonotype was counted ten times or more. CDR3 sequence (DNA): TGTGCCAGCAGCTTGGGGGGACAGCCCTACGAGCAGTACTTC. This sequence encodes CASSLGGQPYEQYF. The V call is TRBV5-6, the J call TRBJ2-7; TRBD1 aligns across 7 bases. This CDR3 comprises 14 residues. After removal of 0 bases from V and 2 bases from J, the junction contained 2 bases not matched to a gene. The V gene's germline CDR1 is SGHDT and CDR2 YYEEEE.

This clonotype was observed at least ten times. V usage is TRBV6-4 and J usage is TRBJ2-7; D is uncertain. The germline V gene has CDR1 MRHNA and CDR2 SNTAGT. V was shortened by 4 bases and J by 5 bases, with 12 bases between the two germline ends. CDR3 size: 13 residues. Written as DNA, the CDR3 is TGTGCCAGCAGTGCCTTCCCCGGCCACGAGCAGTACTTC. It translates to CASSAFPGHEQYF.

Ten or more counts support this clonotype. This chain joins TRBV6-2 or TRBV6-3 and TRBJ1-1; possibly TRBD1 for D (6 bases). Trimming stripped 7 bases from V and 4 bases from J, with 13 bases between. CDR3 length equals 13 residues. Germline CDR1 MNHEY, CDR2 SVGEGT. The CDR3 loop is CASTEGGSTEAFF. Here the CDR3 DNA reads TGTGCCAGCACCGAAGGGGGTTCCACTGAAGCTTTCTTT.

J is TRBJ1-1 and V is TRBV9, with no clear D. The CDR3 contains 17 residues. V was pared by 0 bases and J by 0 bases, with 15 bases between. The germline V gene encodes CDR1 SGDLS and CDR2 YYNGEE. CDR3 in amino acids: CASSVDDLGKMNTEAFF. As DNA, the CDR3 is TGTGCCAGCAGCGTAGACGACCTTGGGAAAATGAACACTGAAGCTTTCTTT.

The chain is built from TRBV7-9 and TRBJ1-4, with D unclear. The CDR3 runs 13 residues. CDR1 and CDR2 from the germline V gene are SEHNR and FQNEAQ (reference sequence). V gave up 5 bases and J gave up 3 bases, with 7 bases separating them. CDR3 DNA sequence: TGTGCCAGCAGCGTGACATCTAATGAAAAACTGTTTTTT. Its translation: CASSVTSNEKLFF.

This clonotype showed up many times. A junction end diverges from the germline sequence, so it may reflect a read error. The chain is built from TRBV27 and TRBJ2-3; D is unresolved. Germline CDR1 MNHEY, CDR2 SMNVEV (reference sequence). The CDR3 totals 14 residues. This chain's CDR3 is CASSLYSSTDTQYF. For the CDR3, the DNA is TGTGCCAGCAGCTTATATTCTAGCACAGATACGCAGTATTTT.

This clonotype was seen at least ten times. The rearrangement joins TRBV7-9 to TRBJ1-1; D may be TRBD1 (5 bases). CDR1 and CDR2 from the germline V gene are SEHNR and FQNEAQ (reference sequence). The germline V and J ends were trimmed by 4 bases and 4 bases, with 22 bases remaining between them. CDR3 length: 17 residues. In DNA form, the CDR3 reads TGTGCCAGCAGCTCGATTAGGGGAAAGGGGCGAAGCACTGAAGCTTTCTTT. It translates to CASSSIRGKGRSTEAFF.

The genes are TRBV12-5 and TRBJ1-1; D might be TRBD1 (5 bases). The CDR3 has 16 residues. The germline V and J ends were trimmed by 3 bases and 4 bases, with 18 bases remaining between them. CDR1 and CDR2 (germline): LGHNT, FRNRAP. The CDR3 reads CASGFGADREGTEAFF. The CDR3 nucleotides read TGTGCTAGTGGTTTTGGGGCTGATCGGGAGGGCACTGAAGCTTTCTTT.

This clonotype appeared a few times. The rearrangement joins TRBV28 to TRBJ2-3, with D hard to call. Trimming pared 11 bases from V and 0 bases from J, leaving 15 bases between. Looked up from germline, CDR1 is MDHEN and CDR2 is SYDVKM. The CDR3 totals 14 residues. The CDR3 is CAPLYVQSTDTQYF. In nucleotides, the CDR3 is TGTGCCCCTCTATACGTCCAAAGCACAGATACGCAGTATTTT.

As concerns this clonotype: A much larger clonotype is one base distant, so this may be a read error. The V and J genes are TRBV4-1 and TRBJ1-2, with 10 bases fitting TRBD1. From germline, CDR1 is MGHRA and CDR2 YSYEKL. Trimming took 5 bases from V and 6 from J; bases not matched to a gene: 9. The length of the CDR3 is 15 residues. The CDR3 loop reads CASSAGTGVHHGYTF. CDR3 bases: TGCGCCAGCAGCGCCGGGACAGGGGTGCACCATGGCTACACCTTC.

This clonotype was detected ten times or more. This chain links TRBV4-1 with TRBJ2-7; D gene ambiguous. Germline CDR1 is MGHRA and CDR2 is YSYEKL. Trimming left V 1 base short and J 4 bases short, with 8 bases between. The CDR3 has 13 amino acids. The CDR3 nucleotides read TGCGCCAGCAGCCAAGGGACGTGGTACGAGCAGTACTTC. It specifies CASSQGTWYEQYF.

This chain's CDR3 is CASSPGGATPDTQYF. DNA for the CDR3: TGTGCCAGCAGTCCCGGGGGGGCGACGCCAGATACGCAGTATTTT. This chain links TRBV27 with TRBJ2-3; 8 bases are a match to TRBD2. Germline CDR1 MNHEY, CDR2 SMNVEV (reference sequence). The CDR3 runs to 15 residues. Trimming took 5 bases from V and 4 from J; bases not matched to a gene: 8.